The source of this T cell receptor (beta chain) is a study of long-term antiretroviral therapy in people with HIV. This was the immunoSEQ v3.0 assay at survey level. Libraries were prepared by immunoSEQ multiplex PCR; TCRdb keeps only in-frame clonotypes and omits some of them. The sample carries about 20,000 clones, 85% recorded once. On this clone: The antigen is not known.

The CDR3 is 15 residues long. Trimming shortened V by 5 bases and J by 6 bases, and 18 bases separated the two germline ends. From germline, CDR1 is MNHEY and CDR2 SVGAGI. Findings and caveats of the study: Clonal expansions arising prior to ART prevailed in the repertoire at every time point. Documentation of ART adherence, viral resistance or therapy changes was absent. Even long-term ART left TRB diversity below transplant donor controls, despite gains.

The rearrangement joins TRBV6-5 to TRBJ2-3; D is possibly TRBD2 (5 bases). The sequencing used unsorted PBMCs, collected roughly 4 years after starting antiretroviral therapy. This sequence originates from a young man with HIV. The CDR3 spells CASSQHHLSGDTQYF. DNA for the CDR3: TGTGCCAGCAGTCAACATCATCTCTCGGGGGATACGCAGTATTTT.